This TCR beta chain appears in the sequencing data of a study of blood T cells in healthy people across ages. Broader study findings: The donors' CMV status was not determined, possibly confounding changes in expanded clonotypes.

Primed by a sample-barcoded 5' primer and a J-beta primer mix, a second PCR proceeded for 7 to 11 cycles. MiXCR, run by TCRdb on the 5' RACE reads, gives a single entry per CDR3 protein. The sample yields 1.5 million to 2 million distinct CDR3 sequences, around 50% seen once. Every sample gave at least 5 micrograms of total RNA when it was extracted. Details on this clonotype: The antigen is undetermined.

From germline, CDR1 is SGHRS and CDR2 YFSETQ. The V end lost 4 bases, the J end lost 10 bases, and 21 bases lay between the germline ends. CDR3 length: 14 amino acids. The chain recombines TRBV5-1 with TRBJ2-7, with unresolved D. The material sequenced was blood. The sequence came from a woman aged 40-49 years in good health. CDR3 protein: CASSLTREPGFQYF. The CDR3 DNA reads TGCGCCAGCAGCCTAACTCGCGAGCCGGGCTTTCAGTACTTC.